The source of this T cell receptor (beta chain) is a study of blood T cell repertoires in COVID-19. Study-wide background: Both acute and convalescent COVID-19 samples were obtained from the United States, Italy and Spain. Sources were T cells, B-cell-depleted T cells, or PBMCs; the material itself was cDNA or gDNA.

In the original workflow: Amplification with reference gene primers provided the estimates of nucleated cell counts. TCRdb's table, derived via immunoSEQ multiplex PCR, lists solely in-frame clones and lacks some. That table furnishes V, J and clone size, whereas the DNA furnished D and trimming. The data show around 430,000 clones, around 88% seen once. The germline V and J ends were trimmed by 1 base and 8 bases, with 12 bases remaining between them. Germline-derived CDR1 and CDR2 are SGHVS and FQNEAQ. The CDR3 is 15 residues long. Patients from Seattle were sampled longitudinally, starting during active infection.

Sequencing was done on a sample of peripheral blood. The V call is TRBV7-8, the J call TRBJ1-6, with TRBD1 as a possible D gene (6 bases). This receptor was obtained from a woman aged 45-65 years with COVID-19, enrolled during active disease. CDR3 protein: CASSLVQGRDSPLHF. The CDR3 region has the DNA TGTGCCAGCAGCTTAGTTCAGGGGAGGGATTCACCCCTCCACTTT.